This T cell receptor (beta chain) was captured in a study of cytomegalovirus exposure and HLA in healthy donors. About the research overall: As an earlier analysis found, 180 million or so T cells yielded 90 million to 140 million unique TCR beta sequences.

CDR1 is LNHDA, CDR2 SQIVND, per germline (reference sequence). Trimming shortened V by 0 bases and J by 1 base, and 7 bases separated the two germline ends. The CDR3 loop spans 15 amino acids. Vbeta (60) and Jbeta (13) primers were used in the PCR. Assay used: immunoSEQ multiplex PCR; TCRdb lists only in-frame clones, some missing. The sample has some 180,000 clones; around 84% are singletons. To note about this clone: The antigen is undetermined.

Overall study results and limits: A later analysis showed HLA-associated TCR beta chains outstripping equally common others in clonal expansion. The dataset shows that most TCR sequences were rare, while some public TCRs occurred in many donors. Among the CMV-associated chains, three were confirmed in vitro as specific for CMV antigens.

The J gene is TRBJ1-5, the V gene TRBV19, with D maybe TRBD1 (5 bases). Sequenced sample: PBMCs. The clonotype originates from a girl aged 2-10 years in good health and CMV-seropositive. The CDR3 region is CASSIDQGSNQPQHF. The CDR3 DNA reads TGTGCCAGTAGTATAGATCAGGGAAGCAATCAGCCCCAGCATTTT.